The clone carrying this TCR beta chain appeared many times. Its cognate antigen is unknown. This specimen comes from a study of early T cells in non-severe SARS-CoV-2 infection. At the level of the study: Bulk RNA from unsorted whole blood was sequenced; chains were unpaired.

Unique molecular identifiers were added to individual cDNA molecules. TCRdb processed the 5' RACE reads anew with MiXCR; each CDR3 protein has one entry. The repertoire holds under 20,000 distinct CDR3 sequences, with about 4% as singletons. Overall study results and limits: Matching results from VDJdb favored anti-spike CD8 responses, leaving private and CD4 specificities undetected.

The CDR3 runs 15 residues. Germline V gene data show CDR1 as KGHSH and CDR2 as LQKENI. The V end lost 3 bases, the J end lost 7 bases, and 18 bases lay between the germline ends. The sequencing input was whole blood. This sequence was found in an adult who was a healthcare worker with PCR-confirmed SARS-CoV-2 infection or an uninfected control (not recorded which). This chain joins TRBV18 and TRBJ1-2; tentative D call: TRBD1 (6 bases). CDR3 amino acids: CASSPTGGQIAGYTF. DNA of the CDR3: TGTGCCAGCTCACCTACCGGCGGACAGATCGCTGGCTACACCTTC.